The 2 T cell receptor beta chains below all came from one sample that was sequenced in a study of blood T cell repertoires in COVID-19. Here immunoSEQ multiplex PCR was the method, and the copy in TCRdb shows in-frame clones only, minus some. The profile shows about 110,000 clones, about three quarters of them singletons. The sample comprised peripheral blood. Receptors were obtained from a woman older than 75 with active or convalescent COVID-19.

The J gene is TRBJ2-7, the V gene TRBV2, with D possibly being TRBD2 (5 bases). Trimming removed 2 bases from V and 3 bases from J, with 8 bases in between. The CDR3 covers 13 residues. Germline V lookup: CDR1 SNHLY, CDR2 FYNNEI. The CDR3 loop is CASSESGFYEQYF. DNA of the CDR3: TGTGCCAGCAGTGAATCGGGGTTCTACGAGCAGTACTTC.

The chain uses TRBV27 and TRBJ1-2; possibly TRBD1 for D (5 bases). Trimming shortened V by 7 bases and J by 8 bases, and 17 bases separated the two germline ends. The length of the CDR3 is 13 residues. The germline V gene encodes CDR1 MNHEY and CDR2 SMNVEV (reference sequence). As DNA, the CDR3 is TGTGCCAGCACTAATCCCAGGGTGGGAGGCTACACCTTC. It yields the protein CASTNPRVGGYTF.